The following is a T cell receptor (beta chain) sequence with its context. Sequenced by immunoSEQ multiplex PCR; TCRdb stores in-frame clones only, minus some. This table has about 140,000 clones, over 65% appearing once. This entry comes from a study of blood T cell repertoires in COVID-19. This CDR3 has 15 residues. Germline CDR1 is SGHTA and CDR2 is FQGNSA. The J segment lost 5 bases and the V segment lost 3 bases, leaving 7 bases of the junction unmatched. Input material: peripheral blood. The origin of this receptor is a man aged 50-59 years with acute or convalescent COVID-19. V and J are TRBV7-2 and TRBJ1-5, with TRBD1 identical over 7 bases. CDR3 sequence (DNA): TGTGCCAGCAGCTTTCGGACAGGTCAAGATCAGCCCCAGCATTTT. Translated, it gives CASSFRTGQDQPQHF. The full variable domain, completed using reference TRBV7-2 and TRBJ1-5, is GAGVSQSPSNKVTEKGKDVELRCDPISGHTALYWYRQSLGQGLEFLIYFQGNSAPDKSGLPSDRFSAERTGGSVSTLTIQRTQQEDSAVYLCASSFRTGQDQPQHFGDGTRLSIL.